These 17 T cell receptor beta chains were sequenced from one sample in a study of CD8+ T cells in alopecia areata. This sample's treatment: oral pan-JAK inhibitor, 5-10 mg twice daily. RNA, once extracted, was reverse transcribed into cDNA for use as the sequencing template. Sequencing was performed with immunoSEQ multiplex PCR; in TCRdb, only in-frame clones are kept and a portion is missing. The sample has 150,000 to 200,000 clones; roughly 60% are singletons. The sample was CD4+ T cells sorted from blood, taken at week 24, from a patient treated with tofacitinib. The receptors derive from a human donor with alopecia areata.

This clone was counted a single time. Here the CDR3 DNA reads TGTGCCTGGAGTCCAACCGGGACTGACAATCAGCCCCAGCATTTT. Amino acid sequence: CAWSPTGTDNQPQHF. V usage is TRBV30 and J usage is TRBJ1-5; TRBD1 is a possible D gene (5 bases). The CDR3 is 15 residues long. Between the trimmed V and J ends, which lost 2 bases and 3 bases, there was a span of 14 bases. CDR1 GTSNPN and CDR2 SVGIG come from the germline V gene (reference sequence).

This clone came up a few times. The V gene is TRBV15, the J gene TRBJ2-1, with 8 bases that match TRBD2. Germline trimming cut 4 bases from V and 10 bases from J; bases unmatched to any gene: 3. The CDR3 length is 12 residues. Germline CDR1 and CDR2: LNHNV and YYDKDF (reference sequence). CDR3 sequence: CATSIQRGEQFF. The CDR3 DNA reads as TGTGCCACCAGCATACAGCGGGGGGAGCAGTTCTTC.

This rearrangement joins TRBV4-1 to TRBJ2-7; 8 bases line up with TRBD2. V was pared by 3 bases and J by 0 bases, with 10 bases of the junction left unmatched. Per the germline V gene, CDR1 is MGHRA and CDR2 is YSYEKL. The CDR3 covers 17 residues. The CDR3 DNA reads as TGCGCCAGCAGCCAGGCCACTAGCGGATTTTTCTCCTACGAGCAGTACTTC. It is translated as CASSQATSGFFSYEQYF.

The CDR3 nucleotides are TGTGCCAGCAGTGTTTCAGGGCGGGGGCAAGAGACCCAGTACTTC. This gives the protein CASSVSGRGQETQYF. The J gene is TRBJ2-5, the V gene TRBV25-1; 7 bases match TRBD2. CDR1 and CDR2 from the germline V gene are MGHDK and SYGVNS. The trim removed 4 bases at V and 2 bases at J, leaving 7 bases unmatched. This CDR3 is 15 amino acids long.

This clone occurred a few times. The chain joins TRBV29-1 to TRBJ2-7; maybe TRBD1 (5 bases). Between the trimmed V and J ends, which lost 7 bases and 4 bases, there was a span of 11 bases. The CDR3 runs 11 residues. Germline V lookup: CDR1 SQVTM, CDR2 ANQGSEA. Here the CDR3 reads CSAQQVYEQYF. The CDR3 nucleotides read TGCAGCGCCCAACAGGTTTACGAGCAGTACTTC.

This chain uses TRBV5-6 with TRBJ1-1, with D uncertain. Deletions cut 4 bases from V and 1 base from J, with 8 bases between. Germline V gene sequence: CDR1 SGHDT, CDR2 YYEEEE. CDR3 length: 13 residues. CDR3 protein: CASSRAENTEAFF. The CDR3 region has the DNA TGTGCCAGCAGCCGGGCCGAGAACACTGAAGCTTTCTTT.

V and J are TRBV19 and TRBJ1-2, with 7 bases fitting TRBD1. V was pared by 7 bases and J by 2 bases, with 10 bases of the junction left unmatched. Looked up from germline, CDR1 is LNHDA and CDR2 is SQIVND (reference sequence). The CDR3 has 15 amino acids. This CDR3 reads CASILTGTVNYGYTF. CDR3 DNA: TGTGCCAGTATCCTCACCGGGACAGTCAACTATGGCTACACCTTC.

The rearrangement links TRBV29-1 to TRBJ2-1, with TRBD2 identical over 7 bases. CDR1 is SQVTM and CDR2 is ANQGSEA in the germline V gene. The CDR3 covers 15 residues. The V segment lost 0 bases and the J segment 6 bases; nucleotides outside the gene matches: 8. CDR3 sequence (DNA): TGCAGCGTTGAAGACGGCCCCACTAGCGCCAATGAGCAGTTCTTC. It codes for CSVEDGPTSANEQFF.

The V gene is TRBV29-1, the J gene TRBJ1-2, with TRBD1 as a possible D gene (5 bases). In germline, CDR1 is SQVTM, CDR2 ANQGSEA. Trimming left V 2 bases short and J 8 bases short, with 15 bases between. The CDR3 is 13 residues long. In nucleotides, the CDR3 is TGCAGCGTTGAAAGAAGGGGTTGGGACGGCTACACCTTC. It encodes CSVERRGWDGYTF.

This rearrangement joins TRBV4-3 to TRBJ1-1; D may be TRBD1 (5 bases). With 0 bases removed from V and 0 bases from J, the gap between germline ends came to 11 bases. The germline V gene has CDR1 LGHNA and CDR2 YSLEER. The CDR3 has 16 amino acids. CDR3 region: CASSQDVGGVNTEAFF. The CDR3 coding sequence is TGCGCCAGCAGCCAAGATGTGGGGGGGGTGAACACTGAAGCTTTCTTT.

This clone came up a few times. The chain recombines TRBV29-1 with TRBJ2-3, with TRBD1 matching over 7 bases. This CDR3 has 14 residues. From germline, CDR1 is SQVTM and CDR2 ANQGSEA. V shed 4 bases and J 1 base; nucleotides not matched to a gene: 5. CDR3 sequence: CSVARGFGTDTQYF. The CDR3 DNA is TGCAGCGTTGCCAGGGGGTTCGGCACAGATACGCAGTATTTT.

The gene calls are TRBV29-1 and TRBJ2-1, with 9 bases lining up with TRBD2. V gave up 7 bases and J gave up 6 bases; unmatched junction bases: 4. The length of the CDR3 is 12 residues. Germline V CDR1 and CDR2: SQVTM, ANQGSEA. The CDR3 region has the DNA TGCAGCGGTAGCGGGGGCCTCAATGAGCAGTTCTTC. Residues: CSGSGGLNEQFF.

This chain links TRBV7-8 with TRBJ2-4; D is unresolved. The CDR3 has 17 residues. With 5 bases removed from V and 0 bases from J, the gap between germline ends came to 17 bases. CDR1 SGHVS and CDR2 FQNEAQ come from the germline V gene. The CDR3, as DNA: TGTGCCAGCAGCGTTGAGAGGACCCTGCTAGCCAAAAACATTCAGTACTTC. As protein: CASSVERTLLAKNIQYF.

V is TRBV25-1 and J is TRBJ1-2; 9 bases are a match to TRBD1. V gave up 4 bases and J gave up 6 bases; unmatched junction bases: 6. In germline, CDR1 is MGHDK, CDR2 SYGVNS. CDR3 length: 14 residues. The CDR3 reads CASSGGDRVHGYTF. The CDR3 DNA follows: TGTGCCAGCAGTGGGGGGGACAGGGTTCATGGCTACACCTTC.

On this clone: The same CDR3 also results from other DNA sequences found in this sample. This chain connects TRBV30 to TRBJ1-2; 8 bases line up with TRBD1. This CDR3 region has 14 residues. Germline CDR1 GTSNPN, CDR2 SVGIG (reference sequence). V trimming: 5 bases; J trimming: 2 bases; junction bases outside the gene matches: 7. The CDR3 is CAWRGQGLNYGYTF. The CDR3 bases are TGTGCCTGGCGCGGACAGGGCCTCAACTATGGCTACACCTTC.

The rearrangement joins TRBV12-5 to TRBJ1-6, with a weak D call TRBD1 (6 bases). The ends were cut back, 5 bases at V and 9 bases at J, with 14 bases in the middle. This CDR3 spans 14 amino acids. In germline, CDR1 is LGHNT, CDR2 FRNRAP. CDR3 amino acids: CASGPGQPTSPLHF. CDR3 in DNA: TGTGCTAGTGGTCCTGGACAGCCAACTTCACCCCTCCACTTT.

This chain joins TRBV7-2 and TRBJ2-7; no definite D call. V was clipped by 1 base and J by 5 bases, with 9 bases between them. This CDR3 region has 13 residues. Germline CDR1 is SGHTA and CDR2 is FQGNSA. CDR3: CASSLGMRNEQYF. CDR3 nucleotide sequence: TGTGCCAGCAGCTTAGGTATGAGAAACGAGCAGTACTTC.